One TCR beta chain is described in this entry. The target antigen is unknown. The CDR3 extends over 15 amino acids. V was pared by 1 base and J by 7 bases, with 14 bases between. Per germline, CDR1 SGHDN and CDR2 FVKESK. The data originate from a study of CD8+ T cells in alopecia areata. Background on the study: Tofacitinib therapy took 6 to 18 months; 6 months off drug came after.

TCR sequencing used cDNA made by reverse transcription of extracted RNA. TCRdb keeps only in-frame clones here, not all; method: immunoSEQ multiplex PCR. The table shows some 240,000 clones, with 50% to 70% occurring only once. Study-wide results and caveats: Resident alphabeta T cells of normal skin are also sequenced in scalp samples.

From alopecia areata patients, lesional scalp punch biopsies and peripheral blood were collected. Sorting separated CD4+ and CD8+ T cells out of PBMCs. This chain uses TRBV14 with TRBJ2-1, with D possibly being TRBD1 (5 bases). This sequence was found in a human donor with alopecia areata. Sequencing was performed on CD4+ T cells sorted from blood, taken at week 0. DNA of the CDR3: TGTGCCAGCAGCCAAGGTGGCGGCAGGGTGAATGAGCAGTTCTTC. Protein sequence: CASSQGGGRVNEQFF. The complete variable domain, with remaining parts taken from reference TRBV14 and TRBJ2-1, reads EAGVTQFPSHSVIEKGQTVTLRCDPISGHDNLYWYRRVMGKEIKFLLHFVKESKQDESGMPNNRFLAERTGGTYSTLKVQPAELEDSGVYFCASSQGGGRVNEQFFGPGTRLTVL.